The clone carrying this T cell receptor beta chain was seen just once. The antigen is unknown. As to time point: week 23, last vaccination. Topical imiquimod accompanied each vaccine dose, which consisted of 300 ug of mutant IDH1 20-mer peptide. The data were taken from a study of a mutant IDH1 vaccine in newly diagnosed glioma. Profiled with immunoSEQ multiplex PCR; TCRdb holds only in-frame clones, not every one. This table holds under 85,000 clones, approximately 85% found once. The CDR3 is made up of 15 amino acids. V lost 2 bases and J lost 5, with 15 bases in between. CDR1 SGHTA and CDR2 FQGNSA come from the germline V gene.

The V call is TRBV7-2, the J call TRBJ2-5; no definite D call. The clonotype originates from a woman in her forties or fifties with glioma. The material sequenced was PBMCs, taken from a glioma patient whose treatment included an IDH1 peptide vaccine. CDR3 sequence reads: CASSLSSGGLETQYF. CDR3 coding DNA: TGTGCCAGCAGCTTAAGCTCCGGTGGGTTGGAGACCCAGTACTTC.